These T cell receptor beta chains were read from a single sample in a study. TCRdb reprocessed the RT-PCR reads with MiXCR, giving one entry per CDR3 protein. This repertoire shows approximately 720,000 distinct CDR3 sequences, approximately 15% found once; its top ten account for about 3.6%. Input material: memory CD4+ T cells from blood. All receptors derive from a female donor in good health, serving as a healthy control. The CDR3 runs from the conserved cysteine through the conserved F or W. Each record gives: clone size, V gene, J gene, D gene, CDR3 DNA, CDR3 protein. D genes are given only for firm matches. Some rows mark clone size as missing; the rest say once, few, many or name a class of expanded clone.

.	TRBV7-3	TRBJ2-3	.	TGTGCCAGCAGTACAGAATCGGGAGATACGCAGTATTTT	CASSTESGDTQYF
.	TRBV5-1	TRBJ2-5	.	TGCGCCAGCAGCTTGTTCCCCGGGTTAACTAGTAAGGAGACCCAGTACTTC	CASSLFPGLTSKETQYF
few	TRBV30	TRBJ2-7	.	TGTGCCTGGAGGCTCTCCTACGAGCAGTACTTC	CAWRLSYEQYF
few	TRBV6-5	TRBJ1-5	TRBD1	TGTGCCAGCAGGAGAGCAGGGGGCCAGCCCCAGCATTTT	CASRRAGGQPQHF
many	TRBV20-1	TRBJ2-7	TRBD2	TGCAGTGCTCAGGGGACTAGCGGCGCCTACGAGCAGTACTTC	CSAQGTSGAYEQYF
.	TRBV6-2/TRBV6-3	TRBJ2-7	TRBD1	TGTGCCAGCAGTTACCCCGGACAGGGCTCCTACGAGCAGTACTTC	CASSYPGQGSYEQYF
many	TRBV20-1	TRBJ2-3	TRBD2	TGCAGTGCTCGAAAAGGACTAGCGATTGGCACAGATACGCAGTATTTT	CSARKGLAIGTDTQYF
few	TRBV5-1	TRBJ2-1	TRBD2	TGCGCCAGCAGCTTGGCCGCGGGAGTGATCTACAATGAGCAGTTCTTC	CASSLAAGVIYNEQFF
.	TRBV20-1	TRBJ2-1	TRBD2	TGCAGTGCTAGAGAAGGACTAGCAGGCTTCCCCTTCTCCTACAATGAGCAGTTCTTC	CSAREGLAGFPFSYNEQFF
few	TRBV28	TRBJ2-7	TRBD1	TGTGCCAGCAGAGGACAGGGCCCCTACGAGCAGTACTTC	CASRGQGPYEQYF
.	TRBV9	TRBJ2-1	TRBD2	TGTGCCAGCAGCGGAGGACTAGCGGGAGGTGAGCAGTTCTTC	CASSGGLAGGEQFF
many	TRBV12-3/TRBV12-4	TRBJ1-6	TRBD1	TGTGCCAGCAGGGGGACAGGGGGTTCACCCCTCCACTTT	CASRGTGGSPLHF
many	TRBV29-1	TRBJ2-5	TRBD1	TGCAGCGTTGAAGGGGGGACAGGGGAGAGGCAGACCCAGTACTTC	CSVEGGTGERQTQYF
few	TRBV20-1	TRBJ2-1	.	TGCAGTGCTAGAGATCCCTTGGCGGGAAGCTCCTACAATGAGCAGTTCTTC	CSARDPLAGSSYNEQFF
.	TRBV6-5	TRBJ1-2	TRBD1	TGTGCCAGCAGGACCCACAAGGGGGGTCCCAGGGGGAATGGCTACACCTTC	CASRTHKGGPRGNGYTF